These 10 T cell receptor beta chains were all obtained from the same sample, sequenced in a study of persistence of HIV-infected CD4 T cells. Their antigen targets remain unknown. This was the immunoSEQ version 4 assay in survey mode. This table comes from immunoSEQ multiplex PCR, and its TCRdb copy is limited to in-frame clones, with some not included. The sample contains under 25,000 clones, 60% to 80% of which appear only once. An overlapping HIV-1 Gag peptide pool stimulated these cells at roughly 1 ug/peptide/mL. Sorting of responding CD4+ T cells relied on upregulated CD40 ligand together with CD69. The sample in question was CD4+ T cells sorted from PBMCs after approximately 20-hour stimulation, obtained from a patient who received antiretroviral therapy. Every receptor here comes from an adult woman with HIV who was CMV-seropositive.

Remarks on this clone: The DNA is omitted, as the CDR3 cannot be located on it reliably, and the CDR3 follows TCRdb's listing. The V gene is TRBV7-3, the J gene TRBJ2-4. The CDR3 region is 14 residues in length, termini included. Germline loops: CDR1 SGHTA, CDR2 FQGTGA. The chain's CDR3 is CASSFGPGPNIQYF.

The chain carries TRBV9 and TRBJ2-2; D unclear. CDR3 length: 16 amino acids. The germline CDR1 and CDR2 sequences are SGDLS and YYNGEE. V dropped 2 bases and J dropped 1 base, with 12 bases sitting between them. CDR3 in DNA: TGTGCCAGCAGCGTCTATAGGACCCAGAACACCGGGGAGCTGTTTTTT. Translation gives CASSVYRTQNTGELFF.

The genes are TRBV6-4 and TRBJ2-7; D is uncertain. The CDR3 contains 10 residues. Germline V CDR1 and CDR2: MRHNA, SNTAGT. Trimming stripped 3 bases from V and 6 bases from J, with 3 bases between. The CDR3 coding sequence is TGTGCCAGCAGTGAAGTCGAGCAGTACTTC. It encodes CASSEVEQYF.

For the CDR3, the DNA is TGTGCCAGCTCACCTCCGGCGGGCAATGAGCAGTTCTTC. Translating gives CASSPPAGNEQFF. The chain couples TRBV18 to TRBJ2-1, with D perhaps matching TRBD2 (5 bases). CDR3 size: 13 residues. Trimming took 3 bases from V and 6 from J, leaving 9 bases between them. Germline values: CDR1 KGHSH, CDR2 LQKENI.

The V gene is TRBV5-6, the J gene TRBJ1-1; 8 bases are shared with TRBD1. With V trimmed by 3 bases and J by 5 bases, 9 bases remained unmatched. The CDR3 spans 15 residues. CDR1 is SGHDT, CDR2 YYEEEE, per germline. In DNA form, the CDR3 reads TGTGCCAGCAGCTCCGTGGACAGGGTTCTGACTGAAGCTTTCTTT. Its protein is CASSSVDRVLTEAFF.

The gene calls are TRBV27 and TRBJ2-2; the match to TRBD1 covers 10 bases. CDR1 and CDR2 (germline): MNHEY, SMNVEV (reference sequence). Trimming took 1 base from V and 7 from J; bases not matched to a gene: 3. The CDR3 totals 15 residues. This CDR3 is CASSLWTGGGGELFF. In DNA, the CDR3 is TGTGCCAGCAGTTTATGGACAGGGGGGGGCGGGGAGCTGTTTTTT.

The chain combines TRBV7-2 with TRBJ2-2; the match to TRBD1 covers 11 bases. CDR3 length: 17 residues. With 2 bases clipped from V and 9 bases from J, the junction kept 11 bases outside the gene matches. The germline CDR1 and CDR2 sequences are SGHTA and FQGNSA. The CDR3 protein is CASSLPGGQGEERELFF. The CDR3 DNA reads as TGTGCCAGCAGCTTACCCGGGGGACAGGGGGAGGAGAGGGAGCTGTTTTTT.

By its share, this clone is medium-sized. The chain couples TRBV20-1 to TRBJ2-7; D is ambiguous. The germline V gene has CDR1 DFQATT and CDR2 SNEGSKA (reference sequence). This CDR3 spans 11 amino acids. V lost 5 bases and J 6 bases, leaving 11 bases between the germline ends. CDR3: CSARVSAEQYF. The CDR3 region has the DNA TGCAGTGCTCGCGTTTCGGCCGAGCAGTACTTC.

This sequence joins TRBV10-1 and TRBJ1-6; no clear D. The V and J ends lost 5 bases and 5 bases respectively, with 4 bases between them. CDR3 length equals 12 residues. The germline V gene has CDR1 WNHNN and CDR2 SYGVQD (reference sequence). CDR3 DNA sequence: TGCGCCAGCAGTAGAGATAATTCACCCCTCCACTTT. Amino acid sequence: CASSRDNSPLHF.

The V call is TRBV3-1 (or the pseudogene TRBV3-2), the J call TRBJ2-7; D remains unclear. The germline gives CDR1 LGHDT, CDR2 YNNKEL (reference sequence). This CDR3 is 13 amino acids long. V lost 4 bases to trimming and J lost 4 bases, with 11 bases between them. CDR3 loop: CASSRRTDYEQYF. For the CDR3, the DNA is TGTGCCAGCAGCCGAAGAACCGATTACGAGCAGTACTTC.